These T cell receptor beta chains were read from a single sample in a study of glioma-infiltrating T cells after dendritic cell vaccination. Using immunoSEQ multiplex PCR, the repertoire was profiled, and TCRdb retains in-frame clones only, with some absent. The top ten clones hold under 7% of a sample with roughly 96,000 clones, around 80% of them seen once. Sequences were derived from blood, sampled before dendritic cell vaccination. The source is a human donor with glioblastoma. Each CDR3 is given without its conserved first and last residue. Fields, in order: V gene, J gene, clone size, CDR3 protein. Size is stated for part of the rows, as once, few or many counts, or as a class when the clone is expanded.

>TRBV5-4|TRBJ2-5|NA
ASSLFGGETQY
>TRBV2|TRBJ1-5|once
ASSRRQDGGPQH
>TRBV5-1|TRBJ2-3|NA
ASSFLAGGPDTDTQY
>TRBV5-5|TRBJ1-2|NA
ASSRGTGGYGYT
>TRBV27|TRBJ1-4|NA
ASSALDRTEKLF
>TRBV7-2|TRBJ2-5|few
ASSLVGAYQETQY
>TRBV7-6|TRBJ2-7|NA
ASSLQSSGGIQNEQY
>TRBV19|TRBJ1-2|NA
ASRPGTWGANYGYT
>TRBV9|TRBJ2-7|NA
ASSARQGASFYEQY
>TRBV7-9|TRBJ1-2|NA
ASSHRKGASYGYT
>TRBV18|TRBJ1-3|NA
ASSPLSGFAGNTIY
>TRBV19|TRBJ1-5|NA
ASSIRVGNQPQH
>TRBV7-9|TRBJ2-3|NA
ASSRRALATSGVVDTQY
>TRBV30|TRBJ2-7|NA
AWSGGQGYEQY
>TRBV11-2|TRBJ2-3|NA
ASSLSRGADTQY
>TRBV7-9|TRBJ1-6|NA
ASPGPGQENSPLH
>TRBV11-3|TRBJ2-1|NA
ASSLGGSAHNEQF
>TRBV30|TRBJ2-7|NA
AWSVSRGTGV
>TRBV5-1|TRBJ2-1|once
ASSPGGPPYNEQF
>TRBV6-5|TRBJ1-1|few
ASSLLQGADTEAF
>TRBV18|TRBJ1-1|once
ASSPQGSGTEAF
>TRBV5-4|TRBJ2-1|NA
ASSLGLAGGRNEQF
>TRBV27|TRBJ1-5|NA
ASSGFMSGMPQH
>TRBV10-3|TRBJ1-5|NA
AISEDSYNQPQH
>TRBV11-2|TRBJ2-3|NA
ASSFSTYFQRGSTDTQY
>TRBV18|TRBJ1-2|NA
ASSPSSGVGSYGYT
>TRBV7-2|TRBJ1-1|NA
ASSQPGQGAF
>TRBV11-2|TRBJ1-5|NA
ASSSTGPIGNQPQH
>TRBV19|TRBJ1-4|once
ASSGTGGEKLF
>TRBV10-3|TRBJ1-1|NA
AISGTGGPEAF
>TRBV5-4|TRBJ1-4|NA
ASSGGTNEKLF
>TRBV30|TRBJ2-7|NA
AWRTTGQGLSYEQY
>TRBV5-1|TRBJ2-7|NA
ASSLVPDYEQY
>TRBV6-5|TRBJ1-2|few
ASSTSNTGSYGYT
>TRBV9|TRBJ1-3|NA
ASSPTGNSGNTIY
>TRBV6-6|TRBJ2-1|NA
ASSYVGVNEQF
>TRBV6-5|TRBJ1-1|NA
ASSYSAGGGTEAF
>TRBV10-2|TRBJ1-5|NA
ASSPTGKGNQPQH